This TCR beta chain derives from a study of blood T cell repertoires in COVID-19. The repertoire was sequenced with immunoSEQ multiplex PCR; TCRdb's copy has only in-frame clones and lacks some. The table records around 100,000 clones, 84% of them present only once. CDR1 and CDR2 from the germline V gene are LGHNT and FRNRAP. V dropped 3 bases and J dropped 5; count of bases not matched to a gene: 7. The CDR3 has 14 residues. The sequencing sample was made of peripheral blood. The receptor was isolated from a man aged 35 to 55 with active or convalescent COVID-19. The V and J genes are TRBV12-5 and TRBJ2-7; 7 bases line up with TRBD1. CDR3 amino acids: CASGFDRASDEQYF. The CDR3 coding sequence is TGTGCTAGTGGTTTCGACAGGGCCTCGGACGAGCAGTACTTC.